Here is one T cell receptor beta chain with its context. Its cognate antigen is unknown. This CDR3 is built from 13 residues. The germline V gene encodes CDR1 DFQATT and CDR2 SNEGSKA (reference sequence). This record comes from a study of CXCR3-negative and CXCR3-positive naive CD8 T cells. The study made its TRB cDNA libraries by 5' RACE, adding UMI labels. TCRdb re-called the 5' RACE reads and gives one entry per CDR3 protein, without DNA. The sample totals 45,000 or so distinct CDR3 sequences. Study-wide results and caveats: Diversity ran similarly high across both naive subsets but far lower in memory CD8+ cells. Unlike memory cells, which differed, naive CXCR3-negative and CXCR3-positive cells had similar TRBV-TRBJ usage. With surface CD5 comparable between naive subsets, TCR strength was estimated using properties derived from the TRB CDR3. After cryopreservation, CXCR3 expression dropped partially; most assays used fresh PBMCs.

J is TRBJ2-7 and V is TRBV20-1; TCRdb's assignment of TRBD1 cannot be checked, as there is no DNA. The source is a human donor in good health. Some clones in this sample may be carry-over from other donors' samples. Material: memory CD8+ T cells from blood. The CDR3 is CSAPRGGPYEQYF.